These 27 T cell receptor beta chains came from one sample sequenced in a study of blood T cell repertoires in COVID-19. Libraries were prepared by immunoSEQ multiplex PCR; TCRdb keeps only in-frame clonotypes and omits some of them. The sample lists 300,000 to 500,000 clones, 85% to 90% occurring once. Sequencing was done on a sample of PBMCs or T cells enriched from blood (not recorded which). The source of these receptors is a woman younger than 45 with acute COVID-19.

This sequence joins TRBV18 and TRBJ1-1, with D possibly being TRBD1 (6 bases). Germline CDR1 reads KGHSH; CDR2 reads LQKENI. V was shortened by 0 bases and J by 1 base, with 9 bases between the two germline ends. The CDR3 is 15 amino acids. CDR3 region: CASSPPGTRNTEAFF. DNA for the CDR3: TGTGCCAGCTCACCACCGGGGACACGGAACACTGAAGCTTTCTTT.

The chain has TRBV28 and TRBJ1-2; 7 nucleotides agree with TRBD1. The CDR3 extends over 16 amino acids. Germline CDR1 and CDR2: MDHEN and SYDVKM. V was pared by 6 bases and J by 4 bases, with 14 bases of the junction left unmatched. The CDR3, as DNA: TGTGCCAGCAGCCGGGACAGAGTTGTAGGGGCCTATGGCTACACCTTC. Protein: CASSRDRVVGAYGYTF.

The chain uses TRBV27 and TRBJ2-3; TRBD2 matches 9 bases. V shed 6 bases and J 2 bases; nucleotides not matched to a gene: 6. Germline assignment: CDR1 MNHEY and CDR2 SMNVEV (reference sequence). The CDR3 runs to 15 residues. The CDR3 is CASRHSSGVTDTQYF. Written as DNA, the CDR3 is TGTGCCAGCAGACACTCTAGCGGGGTCACAGATACGCAGTATTTT.

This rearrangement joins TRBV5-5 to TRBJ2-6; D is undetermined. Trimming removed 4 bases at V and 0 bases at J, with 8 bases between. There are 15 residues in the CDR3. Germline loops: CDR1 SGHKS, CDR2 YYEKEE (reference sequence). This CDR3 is CASSPSRSGANVLTF. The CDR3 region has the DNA TGTGCCAGCAGCCCCTCGCGCTCTGGGGCCAACGTCCTGACTTTC. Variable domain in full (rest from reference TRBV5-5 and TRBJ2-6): DAGVTQSPTHLIKTRGQQVTLRCSPISGHKSVSWYQQVLGQGPQFIFQYYEKEERGRGNFPDRFSARQFPNYSSELNVNALLLGDSALYLCASSPSRSGANVLTFGAGSRLTVL.

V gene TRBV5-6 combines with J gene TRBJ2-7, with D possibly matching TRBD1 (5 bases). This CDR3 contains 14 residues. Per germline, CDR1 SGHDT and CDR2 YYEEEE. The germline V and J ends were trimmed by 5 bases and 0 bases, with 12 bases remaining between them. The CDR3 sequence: CASRILGASYEQYF. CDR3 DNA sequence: TGTGCCAGCAGAATATTAGGGGCCTCCTACGAGCAGTACTTC.

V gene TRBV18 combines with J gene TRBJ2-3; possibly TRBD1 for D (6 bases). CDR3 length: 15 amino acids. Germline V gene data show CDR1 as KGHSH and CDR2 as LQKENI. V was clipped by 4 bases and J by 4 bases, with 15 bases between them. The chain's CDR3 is CASSQQGDGSDTQYF. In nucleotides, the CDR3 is TGTGCCAGCTCACAACAGGGAGATGGTTCAGATACGCAGTATTTT.

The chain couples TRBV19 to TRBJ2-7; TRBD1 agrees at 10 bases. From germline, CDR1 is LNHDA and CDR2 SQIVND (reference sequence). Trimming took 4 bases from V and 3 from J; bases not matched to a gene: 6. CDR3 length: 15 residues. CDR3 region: CASSNTGTGVYEQYF. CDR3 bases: TGTGCCAGTAGTAATACCGGGACAGGGGTCTACGAGCAGTACTTC.

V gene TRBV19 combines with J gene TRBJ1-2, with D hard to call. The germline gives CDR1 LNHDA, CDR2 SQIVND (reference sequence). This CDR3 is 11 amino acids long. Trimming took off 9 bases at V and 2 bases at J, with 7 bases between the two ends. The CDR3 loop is CASQRNYGYTF. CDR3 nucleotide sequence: TGTGCCAGCCAACGGAACTATGGCTACACCTTC.

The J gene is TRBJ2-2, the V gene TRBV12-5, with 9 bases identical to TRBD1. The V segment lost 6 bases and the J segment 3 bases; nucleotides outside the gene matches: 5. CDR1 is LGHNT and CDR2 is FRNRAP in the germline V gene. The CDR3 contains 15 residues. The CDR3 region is CASGLWTGDTGELFF. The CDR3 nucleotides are TGTGCTAGTGGCCTCTGGACAGGGGACACCGGGGAGCTGTTTTTT.

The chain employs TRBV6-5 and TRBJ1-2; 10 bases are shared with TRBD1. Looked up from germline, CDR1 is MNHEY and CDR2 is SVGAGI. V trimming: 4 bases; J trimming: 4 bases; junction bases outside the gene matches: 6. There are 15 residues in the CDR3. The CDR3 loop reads CASSFVTGGLYGYTF. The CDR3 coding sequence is TGTGCCAGCAGTTTCGTGACAGGGGGCCTCTATGGCTACACCTTC.

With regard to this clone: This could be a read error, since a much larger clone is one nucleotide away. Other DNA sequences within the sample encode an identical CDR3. CDR3 protein: CASSPDRGGNQPQHF. As DNA, the CDR3 is TGTGCCAGCTCACCCGACAGGGGTGGCAATCAGCCCCAGCATTTT. The gene calls are TRBV18 and TRBJ1-5, with 8 nucleotides matching TRBD1. CDR3 size: 15 residues. Germline V gene data show CDR1 as KGHSH and CDR2 as LQKENI. V lost 3 bases and J lost 2; bases outside the gene matches: 3.

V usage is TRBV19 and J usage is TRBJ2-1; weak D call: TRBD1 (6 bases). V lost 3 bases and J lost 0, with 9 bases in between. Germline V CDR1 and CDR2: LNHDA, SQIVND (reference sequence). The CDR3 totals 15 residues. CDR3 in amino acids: CASSMKDSSYNEQFF. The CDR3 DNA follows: TGTGCCAGTAGTATGAAGGACAGCTCCTACAATGAGCAGTTCTTC.

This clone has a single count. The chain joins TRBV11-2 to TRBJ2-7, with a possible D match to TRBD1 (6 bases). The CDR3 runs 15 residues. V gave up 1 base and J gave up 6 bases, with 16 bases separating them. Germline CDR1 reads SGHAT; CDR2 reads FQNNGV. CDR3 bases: TGTGCCAGCAGCTTAGGGGGACAAAAAATGAGCGAGCAGTACTTC. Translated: CASSLGGQKMSEQYF.

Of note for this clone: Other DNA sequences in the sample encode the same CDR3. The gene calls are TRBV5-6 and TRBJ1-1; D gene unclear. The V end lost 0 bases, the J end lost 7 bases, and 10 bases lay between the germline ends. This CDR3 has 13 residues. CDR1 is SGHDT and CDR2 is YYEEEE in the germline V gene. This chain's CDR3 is CASSLGSGLEAFF. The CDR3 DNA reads TGTGCCAGCAGCTTGGGATCAGGCCTTGAAGCTTTCTTT.

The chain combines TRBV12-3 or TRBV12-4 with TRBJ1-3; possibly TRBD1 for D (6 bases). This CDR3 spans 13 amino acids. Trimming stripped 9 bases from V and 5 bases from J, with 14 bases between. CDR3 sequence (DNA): TGTGCCAGTACCGGGGGGCAAAGAAACACCATATATTTT. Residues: CASTGGQRNTIYF.

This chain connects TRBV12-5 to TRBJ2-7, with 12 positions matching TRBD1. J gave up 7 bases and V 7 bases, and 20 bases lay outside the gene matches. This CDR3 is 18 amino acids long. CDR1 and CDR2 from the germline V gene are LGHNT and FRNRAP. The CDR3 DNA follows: TGTGCTAGTGCCTTGACGGGACAGGGGGCGACCCCTACGTGGGAGCAGTACTTC. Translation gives CASALTGQGATPTWEQYF.

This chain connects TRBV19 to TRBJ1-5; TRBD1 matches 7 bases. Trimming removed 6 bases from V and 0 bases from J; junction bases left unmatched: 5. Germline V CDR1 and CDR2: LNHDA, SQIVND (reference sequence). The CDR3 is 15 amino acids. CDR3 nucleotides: TGTGCCAGTAGCGTACAGGGGTATAGCAATCAGCCCCAGCATTTT. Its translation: CASSVQGYSNQPQHF. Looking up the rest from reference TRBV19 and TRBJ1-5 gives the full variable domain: DGGITQSPKYLFRKEGQNVTLSCEQNLNHDAMYWYRQDPGQGLRLIYYSQIVNDFQKGDIAEGYSVSREKKESFPLTVTSAQKNPTAFYLCASSVQGYSNQPQHFGDGTRLSIL.

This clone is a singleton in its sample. CDR3 sequence (DNA): TGCGCCAGCAGTACCCGGGACTCCACAGATACGCAGTATTTT. Residues: CASSTRDSTDTQYF. This rearrangement joins TRBV10-1 to TRBJ2-3, with a weak D call TRBD2 (6 bases). Germline CDR1 reads WNHNN; CDR2 reads SYGVQD (reference sequence). The CDR3 spans 14 residues. Trimming pared 5 bases from V and 2 bases from J, leaving 11 bases between.

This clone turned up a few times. DNA of the CDR3: TGTGCCAGCAGTGAAACCCGGGACAGTCCATATGGCTACACCTTC. Translating it yields CASSETRDSPYGYTF. V gene TRBV2 combines with J gene TRBJ1-2; 7 nucleotides align to TRBD1. V shed 2 bases and J 5 bases; nucleotides not matched to a gene: 8. Germline CDR1 and CDR2: SNHLY and FYNNEI. The CDR3 contains 15 residues.

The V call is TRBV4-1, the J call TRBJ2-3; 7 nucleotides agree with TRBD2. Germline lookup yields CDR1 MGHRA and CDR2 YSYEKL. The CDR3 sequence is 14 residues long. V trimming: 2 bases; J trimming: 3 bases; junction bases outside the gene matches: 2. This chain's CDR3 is CASSQRGGTDTQYF. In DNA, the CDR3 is TGCGCCAGCAGCCAACGCGGGGGTACAGATACGCAGTATTTT.

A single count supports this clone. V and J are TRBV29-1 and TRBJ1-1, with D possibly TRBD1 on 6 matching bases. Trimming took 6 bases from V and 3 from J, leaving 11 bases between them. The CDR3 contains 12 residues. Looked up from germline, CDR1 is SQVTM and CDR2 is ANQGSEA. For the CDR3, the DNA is TGCAGCGTACGGACAGCGGACACTGAAGCTTTCTTT. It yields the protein CSVRTADTEAFF.

The CDR3 DNA reads as TGCAGCGTGGGGGGAGACTCAGGGCCCCAGCATTTT. This translates into CSVGGDSGPQHF. The chain employs TRBV29-1 and TRBJ1-5, with a tentative D call TRBD1 (5 bases). Germline V gene lookup returns CDR1 SQVTM and CDR2 ANQGSEA. The CDR3 is 12 amino acids. The V end was cut by 6 bases, the J end by 9 bases, with 15 bases between.

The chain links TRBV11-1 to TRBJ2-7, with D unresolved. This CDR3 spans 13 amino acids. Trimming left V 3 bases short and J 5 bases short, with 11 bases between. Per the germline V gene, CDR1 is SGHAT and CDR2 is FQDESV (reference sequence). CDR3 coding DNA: TGTGCCAGCAGCTTGGTCGGGTCGGACGAGCAGTACTTC. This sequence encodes CASSLVGSDEQYF.

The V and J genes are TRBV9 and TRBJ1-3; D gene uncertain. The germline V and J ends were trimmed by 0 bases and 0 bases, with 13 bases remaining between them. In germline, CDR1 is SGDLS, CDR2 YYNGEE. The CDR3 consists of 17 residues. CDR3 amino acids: CASSVAPRSDSGNTIYF. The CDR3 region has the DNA TGTGCCAGCAGCGTAGCCCCCAGGTCAGACTCTGGAAACACCATATATTTT.

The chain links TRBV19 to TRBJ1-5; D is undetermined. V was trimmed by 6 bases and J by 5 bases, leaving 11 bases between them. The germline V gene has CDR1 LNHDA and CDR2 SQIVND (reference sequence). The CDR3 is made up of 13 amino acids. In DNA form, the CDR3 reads TGTGCCAGTAGGACTCGGGGAGATCAGCCCCAGCATTTT. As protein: CASRTRGDQPQHF.

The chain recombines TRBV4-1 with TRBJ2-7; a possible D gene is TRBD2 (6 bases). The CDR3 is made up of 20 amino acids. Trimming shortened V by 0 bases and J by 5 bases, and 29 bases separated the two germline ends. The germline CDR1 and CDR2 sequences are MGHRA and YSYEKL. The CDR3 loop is CASSQDRFALLAARLHEQYF. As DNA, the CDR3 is TGCGCCAGCAGCCAAGATCGATTCGCTTTACTAGCAGCCCGCCTCCACGAGCAGTACTTC.

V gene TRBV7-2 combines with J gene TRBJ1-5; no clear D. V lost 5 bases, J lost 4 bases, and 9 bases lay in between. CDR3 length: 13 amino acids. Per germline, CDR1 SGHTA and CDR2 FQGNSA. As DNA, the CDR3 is TGTGCCAGCAGCCTCAGTAATAATCAGCCCCAGCATTTT. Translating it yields CASSLSNNQPQHF.